These 25 T cell receptor beta chains originate from one sample sequenced in a study of blood T cells in healthy people across ages. Combining a sample-barcoded 5' primer with a J-beta primer mix, a second PCR ran for roughly 6 to 12 cycles. TCRdb recomputed calls from the 5' RACE reads with MiXCR, one row per CDR3 protein. The table has about 680,000 distinct CDR3 sequences, 49% seen once; the top ten hold roughly 30%. What was sequenced was blood. The receptors were gathered from a woman in her sixties in good health.

This clonotype showed up just a few times. The chain is built from TRBV4-1 and TRBJ2-3, with 12 bases lining up with TRBD1. The length of the CDR3 is 17 residues. Germline V gives CDR1 MGHRA, CDR2 YSYEKL. J gave up 5 bases and V 0 bases, and 6 bases lay outside the gene matches. CDR3 sequence: CASSQEWGQGARDTQYF. For the CDR3, the DNA is TGCGCCAGCAGCCAAGAATGGGGACAGGGGGCGCGAGATACGCAGTATTTT.

V is TRBV20-1 and J is TRBJ2-1; 7 nucleotides line up with TRBD1. In germline, CDR1 is DFQATT, CDR2 SNEGSKA (reference sequence). The CDR3 runs to 13 residues. The chain's CDR3 is CSTPGTAHNEQFF. In DNA, the CDR3 is TGCAGCACACCCGGGACAGCTCACAATGAGCAGTTCTTC.

The sample holds a few counts of this clonotype. The chain combines TRBV5-1 with TRBJ1-4; 7 positions match TRBD1. After removal of 4 bases from V and 4 bases from J, the junction contained 4 bases not matched to a gene. Germline lookup yields CDR1 SGHRS and CDR2 YFSETQ. The CDR3 consists of 14 residues. Here the CDR3 DNA reads TGCGCCAGCAGCGGGGACAGCCTTAATGAAAAACTGTTTTTT. Protein product: CASSGDSLNEKLFF.

J is TRBJ2-4 and V is TRBV7-9; 9 bases are shared with TRBD2. With V trimmed by 2 bases and J by 6 bases, 5 bases remained unmatched. Germline-derived CDR1 and CDR2 are SEHNR and FQNEAQ (reference sequence). This CDR3 is built from 15 residues. The CDR3 DNA follows: TGTGCCAGCAGCTTACGGCGGGAGGGCCGAAACATTCAGTACTTC. It codes for CASSLRREGRNIQYF. Filled out from reference TRBV7-9 and TRBJ2-4, the complete variable domain reads DTGVSQNPRHKITKRGQNVTFRCDPISEHNRLYWYRQTLGQGPEFLTYFQNEAQLEKSRLLSDRFSAERPKGSFSTLEIQRTEQGDSAMYLCASSLRREGRNIQYFGAGTRLSVL.

The chain is built from TRBV10-2 and TRBJ2-5; D possibly corresponds to TRBD1 (5 bases). The CDR3 contains 14 residues. In germline, CDR1 is WSHSY, CDR2 SAAADI. V was shortened by 2 bases and J by 2 bases, with 9 bases between the two germline ends. CDR3 bases: TGCGCCAGCAGTGAGATTCAGGGACAAGAGACCCAGTACTTC. Residues: CASSEIQGQETQYF.

The sample holds a few counts of this clonotype. The chain couples TRBV5-1 to TRBJ2-3; tentatively, D is TRBD2 (7 bases). V lost 5 bases and J lost 4, with 14 bases in between. From germline, CDR1 is SGHRS and CDR2 YFSETQ. The CDR3 consists of 14 residues. The CDR3 DNA reads as TGCGCCAGCAGTTTCATAGGGGGGGCAGATACGCAGTATTTT. Translated: CASSFIGGADTQYF. Full variable domain (rest looked up from reference TRBV5-1 and TRBJ2-3): KAGVTQTPRYLIKTRGQQVTLSCSPISGHRSVSWYQQTPGQGLQFLFEYFSETQRNKGNFPGRFSGRQFSNSRSEMNVSTLELGDSALYLCASSFIGGADTQYFGPGTRLTVL.

V and J are TRBV4-3 and TRBJ2-3, with 7 nucleotides matching TRBD1. The germline CDR1 and CDR2 sequences are LGHNA and YSLEER. The length of the CDR3 is 16 residues. The V and J ends lost 2 bases and 6 bases, in that order; junction bases with no gene match: 11. The CDR3 loop is CASSQQADRTTDTQYF. CDR3 DNA sequence: TGCGCCAGCAGCCAACAAGCGGACAGGACGACGGATACGCAGTATTTT.

The chain couples TRBV15 to TRBJ2-1; maybe TRBD2 (6 bases). V gave up 2 bases and J gave up 5 bases, with 25 bases separating them. Germline V gives CDR1 LNHNV, CDR2 YYDKDF (reference sequence). This CDR3 is built from 19 residues. The CDR3 DNA reads as TGTGCCACCAGCAGATCACCTTACCCGCTAGCGCGGGGCGACAATGAGCAGTTCTTC. It codes for CATSRSPYPLARGDNEQFF. Variable domain in full (rest from reference TRBV15 and TRBJ2-1): DAMVIQNPRYQVTQFGKPVTLSCSQTLNHNVMYWYQQKSSQAPKLLFHYYDKDFNNEADTPDNFQSRRPNTSFCFLDIRSPGLGDTAMYLCATSRSPYPLARGDNEQFFGPGTRLTVL.

CDR3 sequence: CASKAGFYEQYF. Written as DNA, the CDR3 is TGTGCCAGCAAAGCAGGTTTCTACGAGCAGTACTTC. V usage is TRBV2 and J usage is TRBJ2-7; D is ambiguous. This CDR3 is built from 12 residues. Germline loops: CDR1 SNHLY, CDR2 FYNNEI. V lost 7 bases and J lost 3, with 10 bases in between. The entire variable domain, with the rest obtained from reference TRBV2 and TRBJ2-7, is as follows: EPEVTQTPSHQVTQMGQEVILRCVPISNHLYFYWYRQILGQKVEFLVSFYNNEISEKSEIFDDQFSVERPDGSNFTLKIRSTKLEDSAMYFCASKAGFYEQYFGPGTRLTVT.

Concerning this clonotype: This may be a read error, as it is one base from a much larger clone. The CDR3, as DNA: TGTGCCATCAGTGGCGGGGGGAGTTCACCCCTCCACTTT. This encodes CAISGGGSSPLHF. The V and J genes are TRBV10-3 and TRBJ1-6; D is possibly TRBD1 (5 bases). Germline loops: CDR1 ENHRY, CDR2 SYGVKD. The CDR3 sequence is 13 residues long. Trimming pared 4 bases from V and 9 bases from J, leaving 10 bases between.

This clonotype has just a few counts. CDR3 DNA sequence: TGTGCCAGCAGCCCCCGAGTGGGGGCCTACAATGAGCAGTTCTTC. It encodes CASSPRVGAYNEQFF. The chain carries TRBV9 and TRBJ2-1; tentatively, D is TRBD1 or TRBD2 (5 bases each). Germline assignment: CDR1 SGDLS and CDR2 YYNGEE. Trimming took 4 bases from V and 2 from J, leaving 13 bases between them. The CDR3 spans 15 residues.

The rearrangement uses TRBV18 and TRBJ1-4; TRBD1 might be the D (5 bases). The CDR3 runs to 13 residues. CDR1 is KGHSH and CDR2 is LQKENI in the germline V gene. The V end was cut by 2 bases, the J end by 8 bases, with 9 bases between. The CDR3 DNA reads as TGTGCCAGCTCACCAGGGAGGGACGAAAAACTGTTTTTT. It is translated as CASSPGRDEKLFF.

The V call is TRBV20-1, the J call TRBJ2-1; D is uncertain. The germline V gene encodes CDR1 DFQATT and CDR2 SNEGSKA (reference sequence). This CDR3 is 14 amino acids long. Trimming removed 3 bases at V and 0 bases at J, with 9 bases between. The DNA of the CDR3 is TGCAGTGCTAGTCTTTGGGTCTCCTACAATGAGCAGTTCTTC. Translated, it gives CSASLWVSYNEQFF.

V and J are TRBV11-2 and TRBJ2-1, with a tentative D call TRBD1 (6 bases). With 5 bases removed from V and 11 bases from J, the gap between germline ends came to 13 bases. CDR3 size: 12 residues. CDR1 and CDR2 from the germline V gene are SGHAT and FQNNGV. The DNA for the CDR3 is TGTGCCAGCAGCGCCGACAGGAGGAAGCAGTTCTTC. It translates to CASSADRRKQFF.

The gene calls are TRBV11-2 and TRBJ2-7; TRBD1 matches 12 bases. CDR1 and CDR2 from the germline V gene are SGHAT and FQNNGV. V lost 6 bases to trimming and J lost 4 bases; unmatched junction nucleotides: 25. The CDR3 contains 21 residues. The CDR3 DNA reads as TGTGCCAGCAGACGGGGGACAGGGGGCGCAAAAGCTAGCGGGAGTACTTACGAGCAGTACTTC. As protein: CASRRGTGGAKASGSTYEQYF.

This chain joins TRBV7-4 and TRBJ2-2; 13 bases map to TRBD2. V trimming: 4 bases; J trimming: 3 bases; junction bases outside the gene matches: 5. The CDR3 runs 17 residues. Germline CDR1 SGHVT, CDR2 SQSDAQ. The CDR3 nucleotides are TGTGCCAGCAGCTCGACTAGCGGGAGGCTTTACACCGGGGAGCTGTTTTTT. It codes for CASSSTSGRLYTGELFF.

Written as DNA, the CDR3 is TGCAGTGCTAGAGATGTTGAGGTTTGGTACGAGCAGTACTTC. This sequence encodes CSARDVEVWYEQYF. The rearrangement links TRBV20-1 to TRBJ2-7; D gene ambiguous. Trimming removed 0 bases at V and 4 bases at J, with 13 bases between. The CDR3 extends over 14 amino acids. Germline loops: CDR1 DFQATT, CDR2 SNEGSKA (reference sequence).

This clonotype was observed a handful of times. This chain joins TRBV7-2 and TRBJ2-7; D may be TRBD2 (6 bases). V lost 4 bases and J lost 8, with 9 bases in between. The CDR3 totals 11 residues. Germline assignment: CDR1 SGHTA and CDR2 FQGNSA. The CDR3 reads CASSYGTQQYF. CDR3 nucleotides: TGTGCCAGCAGCTACGGGACTCAGCAGTACTTC.

This rearrangement joins TRBV3-1 to TRBJ2-2; unclear D gene. The germline V and J ends were trimmed by 1 base and 0 bases, with 6 bases remaining between them. CDR1 LGHDT and CDR2 YNNKEL come from the germline V gene (reference sequence). The CDR3 loop spans 15 amino acids. The CDR3 sequence: CASSQVNPNTGELFF. The CDR3 DNA reads as TGTGCCAGCAGCCAAGTCAACCCGAACACCGGGGAGCTGTTTTTT.

This clonotype was recorded a few times. The J gene is TRBJ1-6, the V gene TRBV7-2, with a possible D match to TRBD1 (5 bases). Germline CDR1 and CDR2: SGHTA and FQGNSA. The V gene lost 5 bases and the J gene lost 14 bases, with 22 bases spanning the gap. CDR3 size: 15 residues. CDR3 residues: CASSPTDYPGGALHF. CDR3 sequence (DNA): TGTGCCAGCAGCCCGACAGATTACCCTGGAGGAGCCCTCCACTTT.

The chain combines TRBV10-3 with TRBJ1-5, with a weak D call TRBD1 (6 bases). V was cut by 2 bases and J by 4 bases, with 9 bases left in between. The length of the CDR3 is 14 residues. Germline V gives CDR1 ENHRY, CDR2 SYGVKD. The CDR3 loop is CAISERQGNQPQHF. DNA for the CDR3: TGTGCCATCAGTGAGAGGCAGGGGAATCAGCCCCAGCATTTT.

This clonotype turned up a few times. The V call is TRBV20-1, the J call TRBJ1-6; D gene unclear. The V gene's germline CDR1 is DFQATT and CDR2 SNEGSKA (reference sequence). The ends were cut back, 3 bases at V and 9 bases at J, with 15 bases in the middle. CDR3 length equals 14 residues. The chain's CDR3 is CSARPSTSGSPLHF. CDR3 bases: TGCAGTGCTAGGCCCAGTACGTCAGGTTCACCCCTCCACTTT.

Remarks on this clonotype: The junction does not match germline at one end; this may be a read error. The chain links TRBV7-2 to TRBJ2-6, with D possibly being TRBD1 or TRBD2 (5 bases each). This CDR3 contains 14 residues. Germline CDR1 and CDR2: SGHTA and FQGNSA. The CDR3 sequence: CASSSSSGASVLTF. The CDR3 DNA is TGTGCCAGCAGCTCATCCTCCGGGGCCAGCGTCCTGACTTTC.

The chain joins TRBV7-2 to TRBJ2-5; tentative D call: TRBD1 (5 bases). The J call may be faulty, since TRBJ2-7 better matches the DNA end. Germline V gene data show CDR1 as SGHTA and CDR2 as FQGNSA. This CDR3 comprises 14 residues. The CDR3 protein is CASSLLPREYEQYF. In DNA, the CDR3 is TGTGCCAGCAGCTTACTCCCCAGGGAATACGAGCAGTACTTC.

This clonotype was recorded a few times. The rearrangement links TRBV25-1 to TRBJ2-4; D is unclear. This CDR3 contains 11 residues. V was shortened by 9 bases and J by 7 bases, with 10 bases between the two germline ends. Germline V CDR1 and CDR2: MGHDK, SYGVNS. CDR3 protein: CASGPGNIQYF. In DNA, the CDR3 is TGTGCCAGTGGCCCCGGCAACATTCAGTACTTC.